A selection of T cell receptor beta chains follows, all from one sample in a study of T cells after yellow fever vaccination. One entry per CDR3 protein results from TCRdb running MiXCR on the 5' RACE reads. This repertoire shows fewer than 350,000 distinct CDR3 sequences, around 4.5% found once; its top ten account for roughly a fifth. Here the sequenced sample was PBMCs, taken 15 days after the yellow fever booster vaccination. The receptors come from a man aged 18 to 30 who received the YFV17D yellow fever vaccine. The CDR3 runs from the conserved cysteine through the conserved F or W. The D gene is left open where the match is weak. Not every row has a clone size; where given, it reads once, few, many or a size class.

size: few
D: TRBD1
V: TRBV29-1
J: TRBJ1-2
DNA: TGCAGCGTTGCGACAGGGGCCCCCTATGGCTACACCTTC
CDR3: CSVATGAPYGYTF

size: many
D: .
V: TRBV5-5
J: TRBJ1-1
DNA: TGTGCCAGCAGCTTGGGGGCGCCCGGTGGTACTGAAGCTTTCTTT
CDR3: CASSLGAPGGTEAFF

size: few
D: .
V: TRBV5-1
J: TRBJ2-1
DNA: TGCGCCAGCAGCCAGACACAAAACAATGAGCAGTTCTTC
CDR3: CASSQTQNNEQFF

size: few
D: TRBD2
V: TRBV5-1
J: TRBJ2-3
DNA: TGCGCCAGCAGCCCCCGGACTAGCGGGGCGTACACAGATACGCAGTATTTT
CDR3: CASSPRTSGAYTDTQYF

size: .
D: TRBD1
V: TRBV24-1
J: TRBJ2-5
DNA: TGTGCCACCAGAAACGGACAGGGGAGGCAAGGAAGTTGGGAGACCCAGTACTTC
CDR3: CATRNGQGRQGSWETQYF

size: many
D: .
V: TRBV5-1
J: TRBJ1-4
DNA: TGCGCCAGCAGCTTGGGCAATCCCAATGAAAAACTGTTTTTT
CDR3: CASSLGNPNEKLFF

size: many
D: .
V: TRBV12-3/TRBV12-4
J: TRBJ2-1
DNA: TGTGCCAGCAGAGGCTGGACTCGCGATGAGCAGTTCTTC
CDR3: CASRGWTRDEQFF

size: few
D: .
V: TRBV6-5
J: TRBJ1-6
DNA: TGTGCCAGCAGTTACCGACAGAGCTCCTATAATTCACCCCTCCACTTT
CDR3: CASSYRQSSYNSPLHF

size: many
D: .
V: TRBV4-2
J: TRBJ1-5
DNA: TGTGCCAGCAGCCAAGATGTCGGGCGCCATCAGCCCCAGCATTTT
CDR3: CASSQDVGRHQPQHF

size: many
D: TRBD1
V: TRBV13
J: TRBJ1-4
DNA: TGTGCCAGCAGCTTACGGGGACAGGCAGAAGAAAAACTGTTTTTT
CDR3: CASSLRGQAEEKLFF

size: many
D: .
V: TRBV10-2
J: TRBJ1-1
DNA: TGCGCCAGCAGAGGGGACCACCCTGAAGCTTTCTTT
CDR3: CASRGDHPEAFF

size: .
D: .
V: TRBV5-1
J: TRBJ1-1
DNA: TGCGCCAGCAGCTTGGAAGTCACTATGGCTGAAGCTTTCTTT
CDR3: CASSLEVTMAEAFF

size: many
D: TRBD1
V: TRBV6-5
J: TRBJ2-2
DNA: TGTGCCAGCAGTTCACCGGGACAGGGGAGCGGGGAGCTGTTTTTT
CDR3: CASSSPGQGSGELFF

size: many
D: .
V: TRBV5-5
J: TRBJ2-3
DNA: TGTGCCAGCAGCTTGGGTCGGACACTGGCAATAAATACGCAGTATTTT
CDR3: CASSLGRTLAINTQYF

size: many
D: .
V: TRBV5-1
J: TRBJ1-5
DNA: TGCGCCAGCAGCTTGACACCTACAGGGACCGGTCAGCCCCAGCATTTT
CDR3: CASSLTPTGTGQPQHF

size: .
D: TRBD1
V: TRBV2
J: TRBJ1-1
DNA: TGTGCCAGCAGAGATCCCGGGGGACAGGGATCCACTGAAGCTTTCTTT
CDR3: CASRDPGGQGSTEAFF

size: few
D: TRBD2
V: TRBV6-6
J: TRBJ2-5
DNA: TGTGCCAGCAGTCGGCCAGCGGGGGGTCAAGAGACCCAGTACTTC
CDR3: CASSRPAGGQETQYF

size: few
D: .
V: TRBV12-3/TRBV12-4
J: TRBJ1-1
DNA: TGTGCCAGCAGCTTTGGGGCAGGTCGGACTGAAGCTTTCTTT
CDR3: CASSFGAGRTEAFF

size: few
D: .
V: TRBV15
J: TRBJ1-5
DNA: TGTGCCACCAGCAGTCCAGGGAGGCAGGCCATCCGGCCCCAGCATTTT
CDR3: CATSSPGRQAIRPQHF

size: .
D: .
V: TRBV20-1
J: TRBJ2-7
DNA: TGCAGTGCTAGGTTCTTCTCCTACGAGCAGTACTTC
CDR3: CSARFFSYEQYF

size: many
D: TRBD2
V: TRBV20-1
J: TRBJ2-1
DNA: TGCAGTGCTCATAGCGGGGGGGAGCCGTACAATGAGCAGTTCTTC
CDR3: CSAHSGGEPYNEQFF

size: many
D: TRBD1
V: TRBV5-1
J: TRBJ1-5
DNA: TGCGCCAGCAGTACTACAGGGGCTTACAATCAGCCCCAGCATTTT
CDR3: CASSTTGAYNQPQHF

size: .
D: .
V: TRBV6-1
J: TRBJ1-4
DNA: TGTGCCAGCAGTGAAACGCAGCCCGTTAGGAATGAAAAACTGTTTTTT
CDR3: CASSETQPVRNEKLFF

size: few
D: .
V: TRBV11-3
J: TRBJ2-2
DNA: TGTGCCAGCAGCCCTCAGGATCCCGGGGAGCTGTTTTTT
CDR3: CASSPQDPGELFF

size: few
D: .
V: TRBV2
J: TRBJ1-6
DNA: TGTGCCAGCGGACCAGGGTGGGGATCACCCCTCCACTTT
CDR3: CASGPGWGSPLHF